These T cell receptor beta chains were read from a single sample in a study of identifying expanded T cells in peripheral blood. Repertoires were generated with immunoSEQ multiplex PCR, while TCRdb's copy carries only in-frame clones and drops some. The sample includes 75,000 to 95,000 clones, roughly 85% of them seen just once. Sequenced: blood. The source of these receptors is a person aged 18 to 70 in good health. Each CDR3 is given with its conserved first and last residue. The D gene is left open where the match is weak. Clone size is stated in some rows and not others, as once, few, many or a class when expanded.

>TRBV9|TRBJ1-1|NA|NA
TGTGCCAGCAGCGTAGCTGCAAGCGGGGCTGAAGCTTTCTTT
CASSVAASGAEAFF
>TRBV5-1|TRBJ1-1|NA|NA
TGCGCCAGCAGATCGGACAGGAACACTGAAGCTTTCTTT
CASRSDRNTEAFF
>TRBV2|TRBJ2-2|NA|NA
TGTGCCAGCAGTGAGGAGAGATTCCGCGCGAACACCGGGGAGCTGTTTTTT
CASSEERFRANTGELFF
>TRBV7-9|TRBJ1-1|NA|TRBD1
TGTGCCAGCAGCGGCGGACAGGTTTTCACTGAAGCTTTCTTT
CASSGGQVFTEAFF
>TRBV6-5|TRBJ1-2|once|TRBD1
TGTGCCAGCAGTCCCCACGACAGGGAGGTCGATGGCTACACCTTC
CASSPHDREVDGYTF
>TRBV7-2|TRBJ1-1|NA|NA
TGTGCCAGCAGCCCGAGGACAGCTAACACTGAAGCTTTCTTT
CASSPRTANTEAFF
>TRBV7-8|TRBJ1-2|NA|TRBD1
TGTGCCAGCAGCAAACAAGTCGGGACAGGGAGTGGCTACACCTTC
CASSKQVGTGSGYTF
>TRBV5-4|TRBJ2-4|NA|NA
TGTGCCAGCAGCCCAACGCTAGCCAAAAACATTCAGTACTTC
CASSPTLAKNIQYF
>TRBV30|TRBJ2-1|NA|NA
TGTGCCTGGGCTAATGGGGGGGGGCCCTCTCTCTTC
CAWANGGGPSLF
>TRBV18|TRBJ1-2|NA|NA
TGTGCCAGCTCACCACCGAGGGGTTCTATTAACTATGGCTACACCTTC
CASSPPRGSINYGYTF
>TRBV9|TRBJ2-5|NA|NA
TGTGCCAGCAGCAATGCGGGGACATACCAAGAGACCCAGTACTTC
CASSNAGTYQETQYF
>TRBV30|TRBJ1-2|NA|NA
TGTGCCTGGAGCAAAACGGACGGAGGAGTTTATGGCTACACCTTC
CAWSKTDGGVYGYTF
>TRBV5-1|TRBJ1-1|NA|NA
TGCGCCAGCAGCCTTTTAGGGGGAAACACTGAAGCTTTCTTT
CASSLLGGNTEAFF
>TRBV11-2|TRBJ2-2|NA|NA
TGTGCCAGCCATGATCCAGACAGAACCGGGGAGCTGTTTTTT
CASHDPDRTGELFF
>TRBV19|TRBJ1-2|NA|NA
TGTGCCAGTAGTATCAGGGGTGAGTTATCCGCCAAGGGCTACACCTTC
CASSIRGELSAKGYTF
>TRBV30|TRBJ2-7|NA|TRBD1
TGTGCCGCCTCCCGGGACAGGCCTACGAGGCAGTACTTC
CAASRDRPTRQYF
>TRBV7-6|TRBJ2-4|NA|NA
TGTGCCAGCAGCTCATTTGACGGGAACATTCAGTACTTC
CASSSFDGNIQYF
>TRBV20-1|TRBJ2-7|NA|TRBD1
TGCAGTGCTTTTGAGGACAGGGAGCAGTACTTC
CSAFEDREQYF
>TRBV4-1|TRBJ2-5|NA|NA
TGCGCCAGCAGTCACATCGGGCAGGGGGGATTAGAGACCCAGTACTTC
CASSHIGQGGLETQYF
>TRBV5-6|TRBJ1-2|NA|TRBD1
TGTGCCAGCAGCCCGGGACAGGGGGTAGGCTACACCTTC
CASSPGQGVGYTF
>TRBV2|TRBJ1-4|NA|TRBD1
TGTGCCAGCAGTGGGGGACAGGTTGAAAAACTGTTTTTT
CASSGGQVEKLFF
>TRBV4-1|TRBJ1-5|once|NA
TGCGCCAGCAGCGAAGCCAACCTGGGCAATCAGCCCCAGCATTTT
CASSEANLGNQPQHF
>TRBV4-3|TRBJ1-2|NA|NA
TGCGCCAGCAGCCAAGATGTGGGGCCCAACTATGGCTACACCTTC
CASSQDVGPNYGYTF
>TRBV6-5|TRBJ2-1|NA|NA
TGTGCCAGCAGTACTGGGGAGGCGGCCAATGAGCAGTTCTTC
CASSTGEAANEQFF
>TRBV5-4|TRBJ1-4|NA|NA
TGTGCCAGCAGCTGGGAGCGCGCCGGGCCGGGTGAAAAACTGTTTTTT
CASSWERAGPGEKLFF
>TRBV7-9|TRBJ2-7|NA|TRBD1
TGTGCCAGCAGCTTTGGGACAGTAGCCTACGAGCAGTACTTC
CASSFGTVAYEQYF
>TRBV6-6|TRBJ1-6|NA|NA
TGTGCCAGCAGTTACGGGCAGGTTGGGTCACCCCTCCACTTT
CASSYGQVGSPLHF
>TRBV5-1|TRBJ2-7|NA|NA
TGCGCCAGCAGCCTACCGGGCCCCGTCGACGAGCAGTACTTC
CASSLPGPVDEQYF
>TRBV7-8|TRBJ1-1|NA|NA
TGTGCCAGCAGCTTGTTAATGGCCCTCCGGGACACTGAAGCTTTCTTT
CASSLLMALRDTEAFF
>TRBV7-8|TRBJ1-5|NA|TRBD1
TGTGCCAGCAGCTTACGGGACAGCGTTTATAGCAATCAGCCCCAGCATTTT
CASSLRDSVYSNQPQHF
>TRBV5-1|TRBJ2-7|NA|TRBD1
TGCGCCAGCAGCTTGGGTCGGACAGGGGGGGCCTACGAGCAGTACTTC
CASSLGRTGGAYEQYF
>TRBV5-4|TRBJ1-1|NA|TRBD1
TGTGCCAGCAGCTTGGCAAGGACAGGGGGGAACACTGAAGCTTTCTTT
CASSLARTGGNTEAFF
>TRBV7-9|TRBJ2-3|NA|NA
TGTGCCAGCAGCTTTTTAGGGTTCGAGGGTCCAGATACGCAGTATTTT
CASSFLGFEGPDTQYF
>TRBV4-2|TRBJ2-1|NA|TRBD1
TGTGCCAGCAGTCAAGGACAGGGGAACTCTAATGAGCAGTTCTTC
CASSQGQGNSNEQFF
>TRBV11-3|TRBJ2-7|NA|TRBD1
TGTGCCAGCAGCTTAGCCCAGGGCGGGACAGGCTTCGGGTACGAGCAGTACTTC
CASSLAQGGTGFGYEQYF
>TRBV4-3|TRBJ1-5|NA|NA
TGCGCCAGCAGCCAAGGGCGTCGTCAGCCCCAGCATTTT
CASSQGRRQPQHF
>TRBV14|TRBJ1-2|NA|NA
TGTGCCAGCAGCCAAGAAGGAGGCATGGGTGGCTACACCTTC
CASSQEGGMGGYTF
>TRBV9|TRBJ2-2|NA|NA
TGTGCCAGCAGCGTCGGGGGAACAAACACCGGGGAGCTGTTTTTT
CASSVGGTNTGELFF
>TRBV29-1|TRBJ1-2|once|NA
TGCAGCGTTGCCGGGACCTTCTATGGCTACACCTTC
CSVAGTFYGYTF
>TRBV2|TRBJ2-2|NA|NA
TGTGCCAGCAGTGATTTGCGCCGGGCGAGGACCGGGGAGCTGTTTTTT
CASSDLRRARTGELFF
>TRBV7-2|TRBJ2-3|NA|NA
TGTGCCAGCAGCTTAGACCGGGACTGGGGCACAGATACGCAGTATTTT
CASSLDRDWGTDTQYF